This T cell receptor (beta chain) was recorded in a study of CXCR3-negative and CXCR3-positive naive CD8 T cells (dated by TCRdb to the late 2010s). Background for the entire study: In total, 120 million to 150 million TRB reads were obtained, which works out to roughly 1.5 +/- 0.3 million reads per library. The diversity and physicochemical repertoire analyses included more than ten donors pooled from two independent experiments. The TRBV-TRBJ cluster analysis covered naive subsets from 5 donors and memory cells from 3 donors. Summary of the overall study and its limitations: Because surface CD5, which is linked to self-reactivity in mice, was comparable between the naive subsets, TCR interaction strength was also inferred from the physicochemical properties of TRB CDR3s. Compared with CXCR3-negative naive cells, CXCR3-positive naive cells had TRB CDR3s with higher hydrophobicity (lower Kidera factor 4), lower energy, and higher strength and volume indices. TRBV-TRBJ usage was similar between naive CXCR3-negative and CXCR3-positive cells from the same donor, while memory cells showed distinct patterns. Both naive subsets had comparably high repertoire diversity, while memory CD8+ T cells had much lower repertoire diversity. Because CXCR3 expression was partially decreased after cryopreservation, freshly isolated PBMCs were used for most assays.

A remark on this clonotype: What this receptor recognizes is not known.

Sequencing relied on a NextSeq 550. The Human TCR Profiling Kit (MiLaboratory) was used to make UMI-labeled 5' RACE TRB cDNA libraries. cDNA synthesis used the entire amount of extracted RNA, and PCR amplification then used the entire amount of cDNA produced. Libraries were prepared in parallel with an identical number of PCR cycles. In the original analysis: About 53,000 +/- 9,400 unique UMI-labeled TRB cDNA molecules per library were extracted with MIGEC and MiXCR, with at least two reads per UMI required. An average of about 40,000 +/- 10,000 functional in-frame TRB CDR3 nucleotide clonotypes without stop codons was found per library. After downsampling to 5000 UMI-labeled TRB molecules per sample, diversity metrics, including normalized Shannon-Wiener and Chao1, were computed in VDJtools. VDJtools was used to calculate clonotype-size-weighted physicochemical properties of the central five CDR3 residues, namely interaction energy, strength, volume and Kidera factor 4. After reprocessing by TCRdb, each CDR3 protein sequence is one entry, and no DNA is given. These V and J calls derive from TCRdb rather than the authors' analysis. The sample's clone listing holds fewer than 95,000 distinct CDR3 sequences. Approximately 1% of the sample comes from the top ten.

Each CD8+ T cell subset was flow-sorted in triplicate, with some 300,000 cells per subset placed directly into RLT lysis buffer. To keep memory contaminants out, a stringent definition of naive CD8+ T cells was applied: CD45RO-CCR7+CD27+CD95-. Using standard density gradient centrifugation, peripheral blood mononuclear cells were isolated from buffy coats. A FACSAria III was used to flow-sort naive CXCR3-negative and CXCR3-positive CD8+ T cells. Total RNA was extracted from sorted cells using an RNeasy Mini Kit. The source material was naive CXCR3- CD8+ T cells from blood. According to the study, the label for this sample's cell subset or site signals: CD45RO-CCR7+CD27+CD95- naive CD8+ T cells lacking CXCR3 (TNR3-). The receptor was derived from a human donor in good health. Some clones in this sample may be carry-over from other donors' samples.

This receptor carries the CDR3 CASSLSGSSIGEQFF. The rearrangement combines TRBV5-1 with TRBJ2-1; TCRdb's assignment of TRBD2 cannot be checked, as there is no DNA. The CDR3 runs 15 residues from the cysteine to the phenylalanine. DNA is not on record. CDR1 and CDR2 were assigned from the germline V gene as SGHRS and YFSETQ.